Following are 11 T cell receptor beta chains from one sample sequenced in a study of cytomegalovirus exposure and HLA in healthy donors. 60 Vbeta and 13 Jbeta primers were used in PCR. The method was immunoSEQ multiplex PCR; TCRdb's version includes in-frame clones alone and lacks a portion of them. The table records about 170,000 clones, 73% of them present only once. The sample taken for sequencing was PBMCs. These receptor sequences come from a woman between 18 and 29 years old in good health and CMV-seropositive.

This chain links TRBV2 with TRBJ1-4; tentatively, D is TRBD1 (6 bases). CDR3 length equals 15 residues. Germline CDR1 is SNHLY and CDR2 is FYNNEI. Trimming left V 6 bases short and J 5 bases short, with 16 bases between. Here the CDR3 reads CASRGTGSRNEKLFF. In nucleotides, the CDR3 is TGTGCCAGCAGAGGAACAGGGTCGCGAAATGAAAAACTGTTTTTT.

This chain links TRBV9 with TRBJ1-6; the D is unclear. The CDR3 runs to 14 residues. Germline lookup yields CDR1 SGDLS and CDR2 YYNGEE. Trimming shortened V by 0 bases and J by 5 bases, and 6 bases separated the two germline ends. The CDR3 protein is CASSVGLDNSPLHF. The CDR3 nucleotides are TGTGCCAGCAGCGTAGGGCTGGATAATTCACCCCTCCACTTT. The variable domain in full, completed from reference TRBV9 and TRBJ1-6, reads DSGVTQTPKHLITATGQRVTLRCSPRSGDLSVYWYQQSLDQGLQFLIQYYNGEERAKGNILERFSAQQFPDLHSELNLSSLELGDSALYFCASSVGLDNSPLHFGNGTRLTVT.

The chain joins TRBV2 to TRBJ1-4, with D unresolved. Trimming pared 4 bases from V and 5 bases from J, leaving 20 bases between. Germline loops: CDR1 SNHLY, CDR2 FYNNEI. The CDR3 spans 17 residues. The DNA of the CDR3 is TGTGCCAGCAGTGTAAAGTTAAGTGGAGGGATAAATGAAAAACTGTTTTTT. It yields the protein CASSVKLSGGINEKLFF.

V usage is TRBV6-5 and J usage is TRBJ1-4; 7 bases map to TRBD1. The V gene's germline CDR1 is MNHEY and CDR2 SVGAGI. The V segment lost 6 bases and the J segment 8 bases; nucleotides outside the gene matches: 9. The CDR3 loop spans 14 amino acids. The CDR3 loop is CASRPSWTGEKLFF. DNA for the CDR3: TGTGCCAGCAGACCTTCCTGGACAGGCGAAAAACTGTTTTTT.

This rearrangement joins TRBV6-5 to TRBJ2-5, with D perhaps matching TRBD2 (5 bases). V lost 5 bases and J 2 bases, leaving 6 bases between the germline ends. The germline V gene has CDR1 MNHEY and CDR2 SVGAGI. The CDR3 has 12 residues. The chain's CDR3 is CASSSGQETQYF. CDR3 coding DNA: TGTGCCAGCAGTAGCGGACAAGAGACCCAGTACTTC.

The DNA of the CDR3 is TGTGCCAGCAGCTCGGGACAGGGGGTCGGAGAGACCCAGTACTTC. Its protein is CASSSGQGVGETQYF. The rearrangement joins TRBV7-2 to TRBJ2-5; 11 bases are shared with TRBD1. The V gene end was trimmed by 4 bases and the J gene end by 4 bases; junction bases not matched to a gene: 5. Germline lookup yields CDR1 SGHTA and CDR2 FQGNSA. The CDR3 is 15 residues long.

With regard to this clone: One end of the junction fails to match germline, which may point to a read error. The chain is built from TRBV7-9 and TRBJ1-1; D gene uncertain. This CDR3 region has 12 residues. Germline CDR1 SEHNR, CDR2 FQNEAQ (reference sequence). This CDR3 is CSSSSATFEAFF. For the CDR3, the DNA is TGTTCCAGCAGCTCTGCCACTTTTGAAGCTTTCTTT.

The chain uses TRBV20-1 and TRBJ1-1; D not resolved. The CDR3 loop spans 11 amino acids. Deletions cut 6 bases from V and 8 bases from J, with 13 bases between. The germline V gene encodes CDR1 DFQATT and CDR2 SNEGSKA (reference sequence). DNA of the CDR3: TGCAGTGCAGAGGATAAAAGCGAAGCTTTCTTT. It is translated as CSAEDKSEAFF.

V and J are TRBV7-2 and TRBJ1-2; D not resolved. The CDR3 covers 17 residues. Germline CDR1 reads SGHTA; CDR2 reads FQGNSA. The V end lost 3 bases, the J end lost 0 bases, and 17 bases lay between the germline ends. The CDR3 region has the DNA TGTGCCAGCAGCTTTGAGTACGGCGGAGGAGCTAACTATGGCTACACCTTC. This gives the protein CASSFEYGGGANYGYTF.

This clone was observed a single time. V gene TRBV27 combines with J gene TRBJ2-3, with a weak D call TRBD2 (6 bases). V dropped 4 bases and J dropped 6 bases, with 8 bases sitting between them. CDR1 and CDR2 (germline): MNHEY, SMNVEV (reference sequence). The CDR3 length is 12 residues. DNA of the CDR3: TGTGCCAGCAGTTCAGGAGGGGATACGCAGTATTTT. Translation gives CASSSGGDTQYF.

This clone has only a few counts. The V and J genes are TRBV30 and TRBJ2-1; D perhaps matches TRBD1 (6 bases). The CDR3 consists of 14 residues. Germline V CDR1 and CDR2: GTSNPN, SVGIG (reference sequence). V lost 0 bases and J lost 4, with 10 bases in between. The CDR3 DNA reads TGTGCCTGGAGTGTAGACCAGGGGTACAATGAGCAGTTCTTC. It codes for CAWSVDQGYNEQFF.